A selection of T cell receptor beta chains follows, all from one sample in a study of blood T cell repertoires in COVID-19. Generated by immunoSEQ multiplex PCR, the TCRdb table keeps only in-frame clones and is missing some. The sample contains about 270,000 clones, 82% of which appear only once. The specimen was peripheral blood. These receptors were taken from a woman aged 18-29 years with acute or convalescent COVID-19. Both conserved end residues are part of each CDR3. A D gene is named only where the DNA matches it firmly. The size field is filled for only some rows; it gives once, few, many or a size class.

size: NA; J: TRBJ2-7; D: TRBD2; V: TRBV2; CDR3: CASSPGLGYEQYF; DNA: TGTGCCAGCAGTCCCGGACTAGGGTACGAGCAGTACTTC
size: NA; J: TRBJ2-7; D: TRBD1; V: TRBV28; CDR3: CASSPLEGTGSYEQYF; DNA: TGTGCCAGCAGCCCATTAGAGGGGACAGGGAGCTACGAGCAGTACTTC
size: NA; J: TRBJ2-7; D: TRBD1; V: TRBV13; CDR3: CASSLATGGYSYEQYF; DNA: TGTGCCAGCAGCTTAGCGACAGGGGGCTACTCCTACGAGCAGTACTTC
size: once; J: TRBJ2-1; D: TRBD1; V: TRBV4-3; CDR3: CASSQEGPEQGVSEQFF; DNA: TGCGCCAGCAGCCAAGAAGGGCCCGAACAGGGGGTGAGTGAGCAGTTCTTC
size: NA; J: TRBJ1-2; D: NA; V: TRBV29-1; CDR3: CSAEGGPRSYGYTF; DNA: TGCAGCGCCGAAGGTGGGCCAAGAAGCTATGGCTACACCTTC
size: NA; J: TRBJ2-7; D: NA; V: TRBV28; CDR3: CASSTGQSSYEQYF; DNA: TGTGCCAGCAGTACTGGACAGAGCTCCTACGAGCAGTACTTC
size: NA; J: TRBJ2-1; D: TRBD2; V: TRBV30; CDR3: CAWRGGLAGGDEQFF; DNA: TGTGCCTGGAGGGGGGGACTGGCGGGAGGGGATGAGCAGTTCTTC
size: NA; J: TRBJ2-5; D: TRBD2; V: TRBV29-1; CDR3: CSVEDRFILAGAGETQYF; DNA: TGCAGCGTTGAAGATCGTTTTATACTAGCGGGAGCCGGAGAGACCCAGTACTTC
size: NA; J: TRBJ2-1; D: TRBD2; V: TRBV7-2; CDR3: CASSLTGGDFQQFF; DNA: TGTGCCAGCAGCCTAACGGGAGGAGACTTTCAGCAGTTCTTC
size: once; J: TRBJ2-1; D: NA; V: TRBV19; CDR3: CASSGSSGSYNEQFF; DNA: TGTGCCAGTAGCGGGAGCTCCGGCTCCTACAATGAGCAGTTCTTC
size: NA; J: TRBJ2-2; D: NA; V: TRBV18; CDR3: CASSPGSGELFF; DNA: TGTGCCAGCTCACCAGGGAGCGGGGAGCTGTTTTTT
size: NA; J: TRBJ2-7; D: TRBD1; V: TRBV7-9; CDR3: CASSFGQGDEDEQYF; DNA: TGTGCCAGCAGCTTCGGGCAGGGGGACGAAGACGAGCAGTACTTC
size: NA; J: TRBJ2-5; D: TRBD2; V: TRBV7-2; CDR3: CASSLGPGLANQETQYF; DNA: TGTGCCAGCAGCTTAGGGCCGGGACTAGCGAACCAAGAGACCCAGTACTTC
size: NA; J: TRBJ2-7; D: TRBD1; V: TRBV5-1; CDR3: CASSLSGQGSYEQYF; DNA: TGCGCCAGCAGCTTGTCGGGACAGGGCTCCTACGAGCAGTACTTC
size: once; J: TRBJ2-5; D: TRBD2; V: TRBV2; CDR3: CASSVGVAGGGETQYF; DNA: TGTGCCAGCAGTGTCGGGGTAGCGGGAGGAGGGGAGACCCAGTACTTC
size: NA; J: TRBJ2-3; D: TRBD2; V: TRBV24-1; CDR3: CATSAHRSGRTDTQYF; DNA: TGTGCCACCAGTGCCCATAGGAGCGGGAGGACAGATACGCAGTATTTT
size: NA; J: TRBJ1-1; D: NA; V: TRBV2; CDR3: CATKNRGNEAFF; DNA: TGTGCCACCAAGAACCGCGGCAATGAAGCTTTCTTT
size: NA; J: TRBJ1-2; D: NA; V: TRBV5-1; CDR3: CASSGTGNYGYTF; DNA: TGCGCCAGCTCTGGGACTGGTAACTATGGCTACACCTTC
size: NA; J: TRBJ2-1; D: NA; V: TRBV6-5; CDR3: CASYSPVGLKGEQFF; DNA: TGTGCCAGCTACTCCCCCGTTGGGCTGAAGGGGGAGCAGTTCTTC
size: NA; J: TRBJ2-7; D: TRBD1; V: TRBV6-6; CDR3: CASRGGGRSNYEQYF; DNA: TGTGCCAGCAGAGGGGGCGGGCGCTCCAACTACGAGCAGTACTTC
size: NA; J: TRBJ1-1; D: TRBD1; V: TRBV18; CDR3: CASSPRDRGGNTEAFF; DNA: TGTGCCAGCTCACCCCGGGACAGGGGGGGAAACACTGAAGCTTTCTTT
size: few; J: TRBJ1-2; D: NA; V: TRBV29-1; CDR3: CSVVSGDYGYTF; DNA: TGCAGCGTTGTTTCCGGGGACTATGGCTACACCTTC
size: NA; J: TRBJ2-1; D: TRBD1; V: TRBV6-6; CDR3: CASSRTGGGGNEQFF; DNA: TGTGCCAGCAGCAGGACAGGGGGCGGCGGCAATGAGCAGTTCTTC
size: NA; J: TRBJ1-4; D: NA; V: TRBV3-1/TRBV3-2; CDR3: CASSARGGIGNEKLFF; DNA: TGTGCCAGCAGCGCCCGAGGGGGAATTGGTAATGAAAAACTGTTTTTT
size: NA; J: TRBJ2-5; D: TRBD2; V: TRBV27; CDR3: CASSPSGSNRGTQYF; DNA: TGTGCCAGTTCCCCTAGCGGGAGCAACCGGGGGACCCAGTACTTC
size: NA; J: TRBJ1-5; D: NA; V: TRBV6-5; CDR3: CASSYGASQPQHF; DNA: TGTGCCAGCAGTTACGGGGCCAGCCAGCCCCAGCATTTT
size: NA; J: TRBJ1-2; D: NA; V: TRBV5-5; CDR3: CASSLVLYGYTF; DNA: TGTGCCAGCAGCTTGGTTCTCTATGGCTACACCTTC
size: NA; J: TRBJ1-3; D: NA; V: TRBV6-6; CDR3: CASNPTGSGNTIYF; DNA: TGTGCCAGCAACCCGACAGGCTCTGGAAACACCATATATTTT
size: NA; J: TRBJ1-1; D: NA; V: TRBV30; CDR3: CARGQVNTEAFF; DNA: TGTGCCCGGGGGCAGGTTAACACTGAAGCTTTCTTT
size: NA; J: TRBJ1-6; D: NA; V: TRBV27; CDR3: CASSLWGTDHNSPLHF; DNA: TGTGCCAGCAGTTTATGGGGCACCGATCATAATTCACCCCTCCACTTT
size: NA; J: TRBJ2-7; D: TRBD2; V: TRBV19; CDR3: CASSSWGLAGGPYEQYF; DNA: TGTGCCAGTAGTAGTTGGGGACTAGCGGGAGGGCCCTACGAGCAGTACTTC
size: NA; J: TRBJ2-7; D: TRBD2; V: TRBV28; CDR3: CASSESGRAFHEQYF; DNA: TGTGCCAGCAGTGAGAGCGGGAGGGCCTTCCACGAGCAGTACTTC
size: NA; J: TRBJ1-3; D: NA; V: TRBV7-8; CDR3: CASSVQTGNTGNTIYF; DNA: TGTGCCAGCAGCGTCCAGACAGGAAATACTGGAAACACCATATATTTT
size: NA; J: TRBJ2-4; D: NA; V: TRBV15; CDR3: CATSRDQIQQALAKNIQYF; DNA: TGTGCCACCAGCAGAGATCAGATTCAGCAGGCTCTAGCCAAAAACATTCAGTACTTC
size: NA; J: TRBJ2-5; D: TRBD2; V: TRBV19; CDR3: CASRLAGGEETQYF; DNA: TGTGCCAGTCGACTAGCGGGAGGGGAGGAGACCCAGTACTTC
size: NA; J: TRBJ1-2; D: TRBD1; V: TRBV5-4; CDR3: CASSSDRGRVFGYTF; DNA: TGTGCCAGCAGCTCGGACAGGGGGCGCGTATTCGGCTACACCTTC
size: NA; J: TRBJ2-5; D: TRBD1; V: TRBV28; CDR3: CASSLLGQGAPKRETQYF; DNA: TGTGCCAGCAGTTTACTTGGACAGGGGGCGCCTAAGAGGGAGACCCAGTACTTC
size: NA; J: TRBJ2-7; D: NA; V: TRBV4-2; CDR3: CASSPVGNGGYEQYF; DNA: TGTGCCAGCAGCCCAGTAGGGAATGGAGGCTACGAGCAGTACTTC
size: NA; J: TRBJ2-5; D: NA; V: TRBV2; CDR3: CASSEDFYDGEAQYF; DNA: TGTGCCAGCAGTGAAGATTTCTACGACGGGGAGGCCCAGTACTTC
size: NA; J: TRBJ2-3; D: NA; V: TRBV12-2; CDR3: CASPCVPAGRTDTQYF; DNA: TGTGCAAGTCCATGCGTCCCAGCGGGGCGCACAGATACGCAGTATTTT
size: once; J: TRBJ2-3; D: TRBD1; V: TRBV6-5; CDR3: CASSPDRASTDTQYF; DNA: TGTGCCAGCAGTCCCGACAGGGCTAGCACAGATACGCAGTATTTT
size: NA; J: TRBJ2-7; D: TRBD1; V: TRBV6-4; CDR3: CASSDSPGQGIHEQYF; DNA: TGTGCCAGCAGTGACTCTCCGGGACAGGGTATCCACGAGCAGTACTTC
size: NA; J: TRBJ2-1; D: TRBD1; V: TRBV10-3; CDR3: CAISEKGQGFDEQFF; DNA: TGTGCCATCAGTGAGAAAGGACAGGGGTTCGATGAGCAGTTCTTC
size: NA; J: TRBJ2-7; D: TRBD1; V: TRBV28; CDR3: CASRPIRDRGYEQYF; DNA: TGTGCCAGCAGACCTATCCGGGACAGGGGTTACGAGCAGTACTTC
size: NA; J: TRBJ2-3; D: TRBD2; V: TRBV5-1; CDR3: CASTGGLAGVFTDTQYF; DNA: TGCGCCAGCACAGGCGGTTTAGCGGGAGTTTTTACAGATACGCAGTATTTT